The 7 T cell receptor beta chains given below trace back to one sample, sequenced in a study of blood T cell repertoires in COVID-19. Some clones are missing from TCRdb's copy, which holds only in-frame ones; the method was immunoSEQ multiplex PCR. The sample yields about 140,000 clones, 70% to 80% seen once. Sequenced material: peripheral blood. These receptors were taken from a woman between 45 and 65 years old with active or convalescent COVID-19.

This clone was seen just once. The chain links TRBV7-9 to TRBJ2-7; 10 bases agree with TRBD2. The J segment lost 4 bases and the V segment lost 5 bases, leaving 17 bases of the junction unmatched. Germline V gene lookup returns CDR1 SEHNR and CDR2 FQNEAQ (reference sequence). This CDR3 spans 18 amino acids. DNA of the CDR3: TGTGCCAGCAGCCACGACAGGGCATCAATAGCGGGAGGATACGAGCAGTACTTC. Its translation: CASSHDRASIAGGYEQYF.

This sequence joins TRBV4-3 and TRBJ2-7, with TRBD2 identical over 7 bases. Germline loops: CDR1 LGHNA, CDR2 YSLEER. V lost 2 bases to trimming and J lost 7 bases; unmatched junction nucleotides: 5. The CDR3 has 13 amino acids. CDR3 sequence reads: CASSQLGEGEQYF. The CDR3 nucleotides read TGCGCCAGCAGCCAACTCGGGGAGGGGGAGCAGTACTTC.

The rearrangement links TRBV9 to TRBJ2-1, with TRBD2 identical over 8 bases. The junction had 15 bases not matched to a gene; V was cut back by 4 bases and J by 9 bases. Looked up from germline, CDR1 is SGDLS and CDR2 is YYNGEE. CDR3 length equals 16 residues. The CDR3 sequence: CASSPQEGLVFGEQFF. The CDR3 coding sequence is TGTGCCAGCAGCCCCCAGGAGGGACTAGTATTCGGTGAGCAGTTCTTC.

In nucleotides, the CDR3 is TGTGCCAGTAGTATCTCGGGACTCCCGAACACTGAAGCTTTCTTT. As protein: CASSISGLPNTEAFF. The chain uses TRBV19 and TRBJ1-1, with D possibly TRBD1 on 5 matching bases. CDR1 and CDR2 from the germline V gene are LNHDA and SQIVND (reference sequence). This CDR3 has 15 residues. V lost 3 bases to trimming and J lost 1 base, with 12 bases between them.

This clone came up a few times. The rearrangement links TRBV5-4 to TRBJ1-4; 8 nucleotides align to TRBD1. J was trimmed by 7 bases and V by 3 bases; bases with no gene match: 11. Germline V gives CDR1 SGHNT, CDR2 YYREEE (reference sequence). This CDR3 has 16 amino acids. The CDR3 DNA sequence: TGTGCCAGCAGCTCTGTTGGACAGGGCGGAAGTGAAAAACTGTTTTTT. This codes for CASSSVGQGGSEKLFF.

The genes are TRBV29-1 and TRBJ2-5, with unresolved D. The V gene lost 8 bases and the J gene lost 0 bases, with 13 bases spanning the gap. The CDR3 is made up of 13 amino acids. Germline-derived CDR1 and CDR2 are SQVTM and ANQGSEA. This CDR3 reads CSILPPYQETQYF. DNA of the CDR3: TGCAGCATCCTCCCCCCGTACCAAGAGACCCAGTACTTC. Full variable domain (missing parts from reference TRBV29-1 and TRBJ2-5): SAVISQKPSRDICQRGTSLTIQCQVDSQVTMMFWYRQQPGQSLTLIATANQGSEATYESGFVIDKFPISRPNLTFSTLTVSNMSPEDSSIYLCSILPPYQETQYFGPGTRLLVL.

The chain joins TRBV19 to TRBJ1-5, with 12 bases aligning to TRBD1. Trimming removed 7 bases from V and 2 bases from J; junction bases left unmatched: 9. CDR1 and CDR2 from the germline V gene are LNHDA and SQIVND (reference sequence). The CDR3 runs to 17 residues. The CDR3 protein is CASTKGTGGRGNQPQHF. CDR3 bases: TGTGCCAGTACCAAAGGGACAGGGGGCCGGGGCAATCAGCCCCAGCATTTT. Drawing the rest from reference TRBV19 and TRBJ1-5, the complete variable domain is DGGITQSPKYLFRKEGQNVTLSCEQNLNHDAMYWYRQDPGQGLRLIYYSQIVNDFQKGDIAEGYSVSREKKESFPLTVTSAQKNPTAFYLCASTKGTGGRGNQPQHFGDGTRLSIL.